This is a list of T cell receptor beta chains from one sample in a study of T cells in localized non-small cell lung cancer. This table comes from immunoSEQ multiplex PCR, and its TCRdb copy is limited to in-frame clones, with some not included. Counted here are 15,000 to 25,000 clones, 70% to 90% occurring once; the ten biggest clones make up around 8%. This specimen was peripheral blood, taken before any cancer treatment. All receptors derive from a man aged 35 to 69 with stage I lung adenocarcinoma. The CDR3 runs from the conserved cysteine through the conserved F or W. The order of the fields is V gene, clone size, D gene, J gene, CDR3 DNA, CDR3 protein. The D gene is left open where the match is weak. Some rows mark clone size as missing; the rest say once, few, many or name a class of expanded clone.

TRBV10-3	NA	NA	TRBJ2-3	TGTGCCATCAGTGAGGGGGCAGATACGCAGTATTTT	CAISEGADTQYF
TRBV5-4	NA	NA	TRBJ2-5	TGTGCCAGCAGCCCCCGGGGAGATCAAGAGACCCAGTACTTC	CASSPRGDQETQYF
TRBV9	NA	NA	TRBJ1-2	TGTGCCAGCAGCGTAGGGAGGTGGGATGACTATGGCTACACCTTC	CASSVGRWDDYGYTF
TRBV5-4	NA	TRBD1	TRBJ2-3	TGTGCCAGCAGCTTACCGGGACAGGGGACGAATACGCAGTATTTT	CASSLPGQGTNTQYF
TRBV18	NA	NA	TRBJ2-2	TGTGCCAGCTCACACCGACAGCCTACGAACACCGGGGAGCTGTTTTTT	CASSHRQPTNTGELFF
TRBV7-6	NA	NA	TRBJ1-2	TGTGCCAGCAGCTTATACAAGAACTATGGCTACACCTTC	CASSLYKNYGYTF
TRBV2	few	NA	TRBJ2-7	TGTGCCAGCAGTTCCGACAGTACCTACGAGCAGTACTTC	CASSSDSTYEQYF
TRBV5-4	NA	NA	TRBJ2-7	TGTGCCAGCCTATCTACGCTGACCGGGGAGCAGTACTTC	CASLSTLTGEQYF
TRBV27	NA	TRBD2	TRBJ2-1	TGTGCCAGCAGAGACGGACTAGCGGAGCACAATGAGCAGTTCTTC	CASRDGLAEHNEQFF
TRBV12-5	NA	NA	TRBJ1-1	TGTGCTAGTGAAAGGGGAACGAACACTGAAGCTTTCTTT	CASERGTNTEAFF
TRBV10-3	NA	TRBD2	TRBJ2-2	TGTGCCAGCAGTGAGGCTAGCGGGACGGACACCGGGGAGCTGTTTTTT	CASSEASGTDTGELFF
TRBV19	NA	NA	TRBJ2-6	TGTGCCAGTAGTACCACAGGGAGTGGGGCCAACGTCCTGACTTTC	CASSTTGSGANVLTF
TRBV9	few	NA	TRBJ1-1	TGTGCCAGCAGTCCGGACTTTATCACTGAAGCTTTCTTT	CASSPDFITEAFF
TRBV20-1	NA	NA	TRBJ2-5	TGCAGGGCAGGGCAGGATGAGACCCAGTACTTC	CRAGQDETQYF
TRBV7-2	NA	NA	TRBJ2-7	TGTGCCAGCAGCTTTGTGGGGGCCACCGAGCAGTACTTC	CASSFVGATEQYF
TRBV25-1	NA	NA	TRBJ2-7	TGTGCCACCGCGACCGCCTACGAGCAGTACTTC	CATATAYEQYF
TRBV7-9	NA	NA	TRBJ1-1	TGTGCCAGCAGCTCCCCCAGGGATAAGGTGAACACTGAAGCTTTCTTT	CASSSPRDKVNTEAFF
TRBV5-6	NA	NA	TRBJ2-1	TGTGCCAGCAGCTTGGATAGCAGTGAGCAGTTCTTC	CASSLDSSEQFF
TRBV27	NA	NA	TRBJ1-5	TGTGCCAGCAGTGGAGGACAGTCCTATAGCAATCAGCCCCAGCATTTT	CASSGGQSYSNQPQHF
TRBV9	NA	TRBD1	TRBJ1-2	TGTGCCAGCAGCGTAGGGGACAGGGAATCGTATGGCTACACCTTC	CASSVGDRESYGYTF
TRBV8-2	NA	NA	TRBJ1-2	TGTGGCAGTGACGTACGTATTCGGAGCGTCGACTATGGCTACACCTTC	CGSDVRIRSVDYGYTF
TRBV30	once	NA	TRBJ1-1	TGTGCCTGGGGGACATCACGGACTGAAGCTTTCTTT	CAWGTSRTEAFF
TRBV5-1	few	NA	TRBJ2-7	TGCGCCAGCAGCTTCCGGGAAGTGCAGTACTTC	CASSFREVQYF
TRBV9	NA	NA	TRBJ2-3	TGTGCCAGCAGCGAACCGCTCCCCATTACAGATACGCAGTATTTT	CASSEPLPITDTQYF
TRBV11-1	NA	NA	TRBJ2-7	TGTGCCAGCAGCTCTTCCGGGAACACCGTAGGGCAGTACTTC	CASSSSGNTVGQYF
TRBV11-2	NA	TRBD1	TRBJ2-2	TGTGCCAGCAGCAGGGACAGGCGAGGCGGGGAGCTGTTTTTT	CASSRDRRGGELFF
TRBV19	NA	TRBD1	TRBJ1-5	TGTGCCAGTAGCGGGACAGGTCCGTCTAGACCCCAGCATTTT	CASSGTGPSRPQHF
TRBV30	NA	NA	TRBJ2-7	TGTGCCTGGAGAGAGTACAGTAGCTCCTACGAGCAGTACTTC	CAWREYSSSYEQYF
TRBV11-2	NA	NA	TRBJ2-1	TGTGCCAGCAGCGCCCGAAGTGGGGTCGAGCAGTTCTTC	CASSARSGVEQFF
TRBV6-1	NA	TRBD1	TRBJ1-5	TGTGCCAGCAGTAGGACAGGGAGGGATCAGCCCCAGCATTTT	CASSRTGRDQPQHF
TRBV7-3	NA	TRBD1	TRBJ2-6	TGTGCCAGCAGCTCAGGGGGTCCCTCTGGGGCCAACGTCCTGACTTTC	CASSSGGPSGANVLTF
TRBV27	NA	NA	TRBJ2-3	TGTGCCAGCAGTTTATCTTATGCGGGGACGGATACGCAGTATTTT	CASSLSYAGTDTQYF
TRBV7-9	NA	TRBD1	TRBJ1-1	TGTGCCAGCAGCGCACCGTGGGACAGGGAGACCAACACTGAAGCTTTCTTT	CASSAPWDRETNTEAFF
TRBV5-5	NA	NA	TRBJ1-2	TGTGCCAGCAGCTTGAATGGTGTGGGTGGCTACACCTTC	CASSLNGVGGYTF
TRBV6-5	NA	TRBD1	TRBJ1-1	TGTGCCAGCAGTTACTCGAACAGGGGGAACACTGAAGCTTTCTTT	CASSYSNRGNTEAFF
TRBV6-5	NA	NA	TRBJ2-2	TGTGCCAGCAGAATAGACAGCTCCTTAGGGGAGCTGTTTTTT	CASRIDSSLGELFF
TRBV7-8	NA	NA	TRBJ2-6	TGTGCCAGCAGCTTAGTAACCCTCCCTGGGGCCAACGTCCTGACTTTC	CASSLVTLPGANVLTF
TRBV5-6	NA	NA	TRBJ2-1	TGTGCCAGCAGCTTGAATGTGAGGGGCGAGCAGTTCTTC	CASSLNVRGEQFF
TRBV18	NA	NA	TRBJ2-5	TGTGCCAGCTCACCCCCTAGAGGGGAGACCCAGTACTTC	CASSPPRGETQYF
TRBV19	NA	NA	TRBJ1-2	TGTGCCAGTAGCTTCGCCTATGGCTACACCTTC	CASSFAYGYTF
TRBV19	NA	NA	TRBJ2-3	TGTGCCAGTAGTATAGATGGGGCAGCTAGCACAGATACGCAGTATTTT	CASSIDGAASTDTQYF
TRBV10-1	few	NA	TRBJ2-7	TGCGCCAGCAGTCCCAACTCCTACGAGCAGTACTTC	CASSPNSYEQYF
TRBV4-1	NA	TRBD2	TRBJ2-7	TGCGCCAGCAGCCAAGAGGTAGCGGGCGTATACGAGCAGTACTTC	CASSQEVAGVYEQYF
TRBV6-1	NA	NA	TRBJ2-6	TGTGCCAGCAGTGAAATCCCGCGCTCTGGGGCCAACGTCCTGACTTTC	CASSEIPRSGANVLTF
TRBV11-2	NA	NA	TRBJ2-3	TGTGCCAGCAGCTCGAAGCGAGGACCTCTAGTGAATACGCAGTATTTT	CASSSKRGPLVNTQYF
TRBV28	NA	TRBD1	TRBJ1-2	TGTGCCACTACTACAGGGGGCATAGGTGGCTACACCTTC	CATTTGGIGGYTF
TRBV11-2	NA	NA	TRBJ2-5	TGTGCCAGCAGCTCGGGACCGATCGTACAAGAGACCCAGTACTTC	CASSSGPIVQETQYF
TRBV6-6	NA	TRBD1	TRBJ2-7	TGTGCCAGCTCCCGGGACAGGGATGCCGAGCAGTACTTC	CASSRDRDAEQYF
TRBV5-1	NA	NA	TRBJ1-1	TGCGCCAGCAGCTTGGGCTACACTGAAGCTTTCTTT	CASSLGYTEAFF
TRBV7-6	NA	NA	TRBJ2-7	TGTGCCAGCAGCTTAGACAGGATCTCCGAGCAGTACTTC	CASSLDRISEQYF
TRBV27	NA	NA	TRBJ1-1	TGTGCCAGCTCGACAGGAGGAACTGAAGCTTTCTTT	CASSTGGTEAFF
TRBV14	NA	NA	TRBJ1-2	TGTGCCAGCAGCCAAGACGGGTCGGGGCGAGACTATGGCTACACCTTC	CASSQDGSGRDYGYTF
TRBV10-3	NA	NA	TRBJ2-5	TGTGCCATCAGTGAGTCGAACAGACCATTAGAGACCCAGTACTTC	CAISESNRPLETQYF
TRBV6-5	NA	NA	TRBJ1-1	TGTGCCAGCAGTTACACTGGTCCCACTGAAGCTTTCTTT	CASSYTGPTEAFF